The 10 T cell receptor beta chains presented below share a single source sample, sequenced in a study of T-cell memory formation after mild COVID-19. TCRdb itself ran the 5' RACE reads through MiXCR, one entry per CDR3 protein. The top ten clones hold 2.5% to 4% of a sample with under 200,000 distinct CDR3 sequences, 10% to 15% of them seen once. The sample taken for sequencing was PBMCs or a T cell subset sorted from them (not recorded which). These receptors originate from a man between 18 and 29 years old who had mild COVID-19 (a few samples of this study predate the infection). Cell type and time point are not known.

The table lists this clonotype with a few counts. The genes are TRBV4-1 and TRBJ1-2; tentatively, D is TRBD1 (6 bases). Germline V gene lookup returns CDR1 MGHRA and CDR2 YSYEKL. The CDR3 length is 15 residues. The germline V and J ends were trimmed by 0 bases and 0 bases, with 8 bases remaining between them. This chain's CDR3 is CASSQEKGANYGYTF. CDR3 DNA: TGCGCCAGCAGCCAAGAGAAGGGGGCTAACTATGGCTACACCTTC.

This clonotype has at least ten counts. The rearrangement joins TRBV5-1 to TRBJ1-2, with 8 nucleotides matching TRBD1. The CDR3 is made up of 15 amino acids. In germline, CDR1 is SGHRS, CDR2 YFSETQ. Trimming at V came to 2 bases and at J to 8 bases, leaving 11 bases not matched to a gene. The CDR3 protein is CASSFIMGTGGGYTF. The CDR3 coding sequence is TGCGCCAGCAGCTTCATCATGGGGACAGGAGGCGGCTACACCTTC.

The chain joins TRBV6-1 to TRBJ1-1; D unresolved. Germline assignment: CDR1 MNHNS and CDR2 SASEGT. CDR3 length equals 14 residues. Trimming removed 8 bases at V and 5 bases at J, with 18 bases between. CDR3 DNA: TGTGCCAGCTTTTGGGGTTTAGGCGGAACTGAAGCTTTCTTT. Its translation is CASFWGLGGTEAFF.

At least ten counts were recorded for this clonotype. This sequence joins TRBV5-1 and TRBJ2-3, with D possibly matching TRBD2 (5 bases). Germline values: CDR1 SGHRS, CDR2 YFSETQ. The CDR3 is 16 amino acids. V lost 4 bases and J 2 bases, leaving 17 bases between the germline ends. The CDR3 nucleotides read TGCGCCAGCAGCCCCGGACTCTCGACTCCCACAGATACGCAGTATTTT. Translating gives CASSPGLSTPTDTQYF.

This clonotype was detected only a few times. V is TRBV5-5 and J is TRBJ1-6; a possible D gene is TRBD1 (6 bases). Germline assignment: CDR1 SGHKS and CDR2 YYEKEE (reference sequence). Trimming shortened V by 4 bases and J by 9 bases, and 14 bases separated the two germline ends. The CDR3 consists of 14 residues. As DNA, the CDR3 is TGTGCCAGCAGCCTTAACCAGGGGATTTCACCCCTCCACTTT. Its protein is CASSLNQGISPLHF.

In this sample, this clonotype turned up many times. V usage is TRBV12-3 or TRBV12-4 and J usage is TRBJ1-1; 10 positions match TRBD1. Losses at the gene ends were 6 bases for V and 4 bases for J; bases not matched to a gene: 5. The CDR3 extends over 14 amino acids. CDR3 sequence (DNA): TGTGCCAGCAGCTGGAGGACAGGGGGCACTGAAGCTTTCTTT. This sequence encodes CASSWRTGGTEAFF.

The chain links TRBV7-2 to TRBJ1-5; D is unclear. V was trimmed by 2 bases and J by 3 bases, leaving 11 bases between them. Germline V gives CDR1 SGHTA, CDR2 FQGNSA. This CDR3 contains 15 residues. The chain's CDR3 is CASSLRGRINQPQHF. In DNA form, the CDR3 reads TGTGCCAGCAGCTTAAGAGGTCGGATCAATCAGCCCCAGCATTTT.

This clonotype was seen more than once but under ten times. The DNA of the CDR3 is TGTGCCAGCAGTTACTTTTCAGGGAAAGTTGCTGGGGCCAACGTCCTGACTTTC. Translation gives CASSYFSGKVAGANVLTF. J is TRBJ2-6 and V is TRBV6-2 or TRBV6-3, with D perhaps TRBD1 (5 bases). This CDR3 has 18 residues. In germline, CDR1 is MNHEY, CDR2 SVGEGT. V lost 1 base, J lost 2 bases, and 15 bases lay in between.

The chain combines TRBV19 with TRBJ1-4; D call uncertain. Between the trimmed V and J ends, which lost 2 bases and 0 bases, there was a span of 16 bases. CDR1 LNHDA and CDR2 SQIVND come from the germline V gene (reference sequence). This CDR3 is built from 18 residues. CDR3 sequence (DNA): TGTGCCAGTAGTATAAGGGTCCTGGAAGTTGCAACTAATGAAAAACTGTTTTTT. Protein: CASSIRVLEVATNEKLFF.

This clonotype occurred a few times. This chain joins TRBV20-1 and TRBJ1-2, with D possibly matching TRBD1 (5 bases). The CDR3 runs to 13 residues. Trimming cost V 3 bases and J 8 bases, with 16 bases left between them. Germline CDR1 and CDR2: DFQATT and SNEGSKA (reference sequence). CDR3 loop: CSASERDEKGYTF. In DNA form, the CDR3 reads TGCAGTGCTAGCGAGAGGGACGAGAAAGGCTACACCTTC.